These T cell receptor beta chains were read from a single sample in a study of cytomegalovirus exposure and HLA in healthy donors. Method: immunoSEQ multiplex PCR; TCRdb's copy keeps in-frame clones and lacks some. The sample consists of about 160,000 clones, approximately 77% of them appearing once. Input material: PBMCs. All receptors derive from a man aged 25-45 years in good health and CMV-seropositive. CDR3s include the opening cysteine and the closing phenylalanine or tryptophan. A D gene is named only where the DNA matches it firmly. A clone size is listed for some rows: how often the clone was seen (once, few, many), or a class if it is expanded.

TRBJ1-1 NA TRBV5-1 few TGCGCCAGCAGCAGTCCGGGACACGCTGAAGCTTTCTTT CASSSPGHAEAFF
TRBJ1-2 TRBD1 TRBV6-5 NA TGTGCCAGCAGTGATCGACAGGGGACCTATGGCTACACCTTC CASSDRQGTYGYTF
TRBJ1-1 NA TRBV30 many TGTGCCTGGACACCGGGACTCGCGGCGTTTGAAGCTTTCTTT CAWTPGLAAFEAFF
TRBJ2-2 NA TRBV11-2 few TGTGCCAGCAGCTCTAGTGTGGCAGGGGTTACCGGGGAGCTGTTTTTT CASSSSVAGVTGELFF
TRBJ2-7 NA TRBV5-6 NA TGTGCCAGCAGCTTGGGACTGGACTACGAGCAGTACTTC CASSLGLDYEQYF
TRBJ2-1 TRBD1 TRBV5-1 NA TGCGCCAGCAGCCAACAGGGGGAGAATGAGCAGTTCTTC CASSQQGENEQFF
TRBJ1-4 NA TRBV30 NA TGTGCCTGGGGAGGGGTAACTAATGAAAAACTGTTTTTT CAWGGVTNEKLFF
TRBJ2-7 TRBD2 TRBV28 NA TGTGCCAGCAGTGGATTTTGGGGGACTAGCGGGGAAACCTACGAGCAGTACTTC CASSGFWGTSGETYEQYF
TRBJ2-4 NA TRBV28 NA TGTGCCAGCAGCCGGCCCGGGATACCGGGCGTTCAGTACTTC CASSRPGIPGVQYF
TRBJ1-6 TRBD1 TRBV30 NA TGTGCCTGGGGGACAGGGGGCTGGTCACCCCTCCACTTT CAWGTGGWSPLHF
TRBJ2-7 NA TRBV6-5 few TGTGCCAGCAGTTTGGACAGATACGAGCAGTACTTC CASSLDRYEQYF
TRBJ2-7 NA TRBV27 few TGTGCCAGCAGTTTATCGTGGGGACTCGCCTACGAGCAGTACTTC CASSLSWGLAYEQYF
TRBJ1-1 TRBD1 TRBV27 NA TGTGCCAGCAGTTTCGGAGTTAGGGGGCGGGTGAACACTGAAGCTTTCTTT CASSFGVRGRVNTEAFF
TRBJ1-6 NA TRBV7-2 NA TGTGCCAGCAGCCCGGCGGGGATACATTCACCCCTCCACTTT CASSPAGIHSPLHF
TRBJ2-3 NA TRBV21-1 NA TGTGCCAGCAGCAATCGGAGCGGGGGGGCCGCAGATACGCAGTATTTT CASSNRSGGAADTQYF
TRBJ2-7 TRBD2 TRBV6-5 NA TGTGCCAGCCACGGGGGGGCAGGCGAGCAGTACTTC CASHGGAGEQYF
TRBJ2-7 NA TRBV28 NA TGTGCCAGCAGTTTCTACTACGAGCAGTACTTC CASSFYYEQYF
TRBJ2-2 NA TRBV5-6 NA TGTGCCAGCAGCTTGTTAAGGGAGACCGGGGAGCTGTTTTTT CASSLLRETGELFF
TRBJ2-5 TRBD2 TRBV7-6 NA TGTGCCAGCAGCCCCACTAGCGGGGGAGAGACCCAGTACTTC CASSPTSGGETQYF
TRBJ2-5 TRBD1 TRBV2 NA TGTGCCCACGAAGGGACAGGGAAAGAGACCCAGTACTTC CAHEGTGKETQYF
TRBJ1-4 TRBD1 TRBV10-3 NA TGTGCCATCAGCGCAGGGGGCTCTAATGAAAAACTGTTTTTT CAISAGGSNEKLFF
TRBJ2-7 NA TRBV30 NA TGTGCCTGGAGTAAGGGGTACTACGAGCAGTACTTC CAWSKGYYEQYF
TRBJ2-5 TRBD1 TRBV5-1 NA TGCGCCAGCAGCTTGGGCAGGGGGAAGGAGACCCAGTACTTC CASSLGRGKETQYF
TRBJ1-2 NA TRBV4-3 NA TGCGCCAGCAGCCAAGATTTGGAGGGCGGGGGCTACACCTTC CASSQDLEGGGYTF
TRBJ1-1 NA TRBV5-4 NA TGTGCCAGCAGACAGGGGAACACTGAAGCTTTCTTT CASRQGNTEAFF